This T cell receptor beta chain was obtained from a study of T cell responses to AZD1222 COVID-19 vaccine. General study results and limits: Elevations in Spike-specific TCR breadth and depth followed administration of two AZD1222 doses. Only after the peak T cell response were repertoires sampled. At 160-218 and 743-854, vaccine-associated CD4 TCRs were dominant, and they spanned spike. Epitopes outside B.1.351 and B.1.1.7 mutated regions reportedly drew nearly half of spike TCRs.

V was pared by 5 bases and J by 8 bases, with 3 bases of the junction left unmatched. The length of the CDR3 is 13 residues. CDR1 is SGHTA and CDR2 is FQGNSA in the germline V gene. Generated by immunoSEQ multiplex PCR, the TCRdb table keeps only in-frame clones and is missing some. Altogether around 110,000 clones are present, around 90% being singletons, with the ten largest covering 7.5% to 9%. This clone has just one count. Its specificity is not known. This receptor was obtained from an adult who received the AZD1222 COVID-19 vaccine. The V call is TRBV7-2, the J call TRBJ2-2, with 9 bases aligning to TRBD2. Source: peripheral blood, taken 28 days after the second AZD1222 dose. The CDR3 sequence is CASSTLAGGELFF. The CDR3, as DNA: TGTGCCAGCAGCACTCTAGCGGGGGGGGAGCTGTTTTTT.